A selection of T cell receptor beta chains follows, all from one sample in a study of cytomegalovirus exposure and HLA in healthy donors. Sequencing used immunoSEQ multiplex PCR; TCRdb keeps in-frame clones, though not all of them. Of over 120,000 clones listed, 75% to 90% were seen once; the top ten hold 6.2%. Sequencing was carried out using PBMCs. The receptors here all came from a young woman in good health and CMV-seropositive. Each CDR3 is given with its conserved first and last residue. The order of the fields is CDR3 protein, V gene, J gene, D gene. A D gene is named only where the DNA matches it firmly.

CASSQDRAADTQYF	TRBV28	TRBJ2-3	TRBD1
CASSLDRVRELFF	TRBV5-1	TRBJ2-2	.
CASSLEAGGLYEQYF	TRBV10-2	TRBJ2-7	TRBD2
CASSQGAAGAKNIQYF	TRBV2	TRBJ2-4	.
CASSHAGQGLPSSGNTIYF	TRBV4-2	TRBJ1-3	TRBD1
CASLPGGRAGELFF	TRBV2	TRBJ2-2	TRBD2
CASSPGQGAYEQYF	TRBV2	TRBJ2-7	TRBD1
CASSLGAGLNTEAFF	TRBV5-1	TRBJ1-1	.
CASSEITRGGDNSPLHF	TRBV6-1	TRBJ1-6	.
CATSSPRGGNFHEQYF	TRBV15	TRBJ2-7	.
CASSGVGSNQPQHF	TRBV2	TRBJ1-5	.
CASSIGSGYGYTF	TRBV19	TRBJ1-2	.
CASSAPSGGEKLFF	TRBV2	TRBJ1-4	.
CASSRDVEPYEQYF	TRBV7-9	TRBJ2-7	.
CASSQESGNSPLHF	TRBV4-1	TRBJ1-6	.
CASSLATLTSGRANEQFF	TRBV5-1	TRBJ2-1	TRBD2
CASSDWTGTYGYTF	TRBV2	TRBJ1-2	TRBD1
CASSPGQGVETQYF	TRBV13	TRBJ2-5	TRBD1
CASSPIRLAGGTYNEQFF	TRBV7-8	TRBJ2-1	TRBD2
CASSQGLGGDEQFF	TRBV5-6	TRBJ2-1	.
CASSRLGEKLFF	TRBV7-9	TRBJ1-4	.
CATSKRTGGYEQYF	TRBV15	TRBJ2-7	TRBD1
CASSRDRGSYNEQFF	TRBV4-2	TRBJ2-1	TRBD1
CASSYSGAGTDTQYF	TRBV6-5	TRBJ2-3	.
CASSTGTRNEKLFF	TRBV6-5	TRBJ1-4	.
CASSDPGGHLNYGYTF	TRBV21-1	TRBJ1-2	.
CASSMSYLGSGDQETQYF	TRBV19	TRBJ2-5	TRBD2
CSVEAGWKGPYNEQFF	TRBV29-1	TRBJ2-1	.
CASRRSGTNTGELFF	TRBV2	TRBJ2-2	.
CASRQGAISGNTIYF	TRBV2	TRBJ1-3	TRBD1
CASREASGSNEQFF	TRBV7-3	TRBJ2-1	TRBD2
CASSYALLTRTGELFF	TRBV6-5	TRBJ2-2	.
CASSLPSSGGAGATQYF	TRBV5-4	TRBJ2-3	TRBD2
CASSDHRDRGGIIQPQHF	TRBV28	TRBJ1-5	TRBD1
CASRRVGTGATQYF	TRBV6-1	TRBJ2-5	TRBD1
CASSRRERATGGVTYEQYF	TRBV5-1	TRBJ2-7	.
CASSTNRGLTDTQYF	TRBV27	TRBJ2-3	.